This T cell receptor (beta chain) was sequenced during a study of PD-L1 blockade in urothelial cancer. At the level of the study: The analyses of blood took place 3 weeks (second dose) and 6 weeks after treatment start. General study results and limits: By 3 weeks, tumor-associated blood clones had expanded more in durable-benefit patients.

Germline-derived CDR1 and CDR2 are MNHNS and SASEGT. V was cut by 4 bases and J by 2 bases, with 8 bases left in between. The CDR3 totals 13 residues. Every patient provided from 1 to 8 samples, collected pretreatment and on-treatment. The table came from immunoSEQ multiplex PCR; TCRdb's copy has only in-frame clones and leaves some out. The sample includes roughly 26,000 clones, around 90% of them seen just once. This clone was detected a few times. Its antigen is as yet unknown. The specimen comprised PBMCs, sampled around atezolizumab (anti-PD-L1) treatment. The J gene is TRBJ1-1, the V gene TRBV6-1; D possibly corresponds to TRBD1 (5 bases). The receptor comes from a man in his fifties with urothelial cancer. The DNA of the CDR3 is TGTGCCAGCAGTGCCGGGGGAAACACTGAAGCTTTCTTT. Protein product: CASSAGGNTEAFF.